What follows describes a single TCR beta chain. Its antigen is not yet known. No quality values exist for individual bases; no much larger clone is one base distant. CDR3 length: 15 amino acids, cysteine to phenylalanine. The sequence is cut down to CDR3 DNA, 45 bases in frame from base 1. Trimming accounts for 5 bases at V and 5 bases at J, while the number of junction bases matched to no gene is 8. CDR1 and CDR2, per the germline V gene, are MNHEY and SVGEGT. The immunoSEQ Assay, a bias-controlled multiplex PCR, was used to amplify TCRbeta CDR3 regions from genomic DNA. For the original study's pipeline: The number of nucleated cells in each sample was estimated from the amplification of reference gene primers within the assay. To quantify the absolute abundance of each unique TCRbeta CDR3 rearrangement, sequence reads were collapsed and filtered. For each sample, productive Simpson clonality was calculated as the square root of Simpson's diversity index over productive rearrangements. The table comes from immuneACCESS by way of TCRdb, which keeps in-frame sequences with V and J called. Part of the clones is missing from these tables; in studies checked, under half for an unresolved V gene and the rest for unknown reasons. The DNA gave D and trimming, while V, J and clone size come from that table. The sample data list about 190,000 clones, and about 89% of these were observed just once. The top ten constitute around 7% of the sample.

This sample was taken from a study of blood T cell repertoires in COVID-19 (dated by TCRdb to 2018 to 2020). Regarding the study in general: The collaborator samples originated in the United States, Italy and Spain and spanned the acute and convalescent phases of COVID-19. The material from the prospective study consisted of cDNA or gDNA derived from T cells, B-cell-depleted T cells, or PBMCs. Deeply sampled blood TCRbeta repertoires from subjects exposed to, actively infected with, or recovered from COVID-19 were included in the dataset. The repertoires were released in a freely available public database meant as a resource for research on the immune response to SARS-CoV-2. The samples were drawn from the first 160 participants of the ongoing ImmuneRACE study and from about 1,200 subjects provided by 6 global collaborators. Sample metadata almost always included a de-identified subject ID, COVID-19 status, age in years and sex. Where HLA class I and class II types were available, the types were taken from metadata supplied by the sample provider, not from assay-based typing.

Each collaborating institution followed its own protocols to collect whole blood in K2EDTA tubes. For TCRbeta analysis, collaborators shipped samples in one of three forms: frozen whole blood, isolated PBMCs, or DNA extracted from either of those sample types. Here is what the overall study found, with its caveats: Clinical and demographic metadata were provided uncurated, with the amount varying by source and participant.

Sample: peripheral blood. The rearranged chain carries TRBV6-2 or TRBV6-3 and TRBJ2-2, with 7 central nucleotides matching TRBD2. This clonotype was sampled from a man aged 35 to 55 with acute or convalescent COVID-19. The DNA sequence is as follows: TGTGCCAGCAGTGTCCTCTGGGGGGGTACCGGGGAGCTGTTTTTT. Its product reads: CASSVLWGGTGELFF.